The source of this T cell receptor beta chain is a study of brain metastases from non-small cell lung cancer. Whole-study findings and limits: Brain metastases shared most TCR repertoire with primaries, with sparse T cells. Expanded T-cell clones appeared in 64% of brain metastases over primaries.

Generated by immunoSEQ multiplex PCR, the TCRdb table keeps only in-frame clones and is missing some. The sample has a few thousand clones, about 90% seen once. The length of the CDR3 is 15 residues. The ends were cut back, 1 base at V and 6 bases at J, with 11 bases in the middle. CDR1 SGDLS and CDR2 YYNGEE come from the germline V gene. This clone has more than one count but fewer than ten. The antigen remains unidentified. The source is a donor aged 40 or older with non-small cell lung cancer. V gene TRBV9 combines with J gene TRBJ1-6, with D maybe TRBD1 (5 bases). The source material was primary lung tumor tissue. The CDR3 loop reads CASSVYGGFNSPLHF. The CDR3 DNA sequence: TGTGCCAGCAGCGTATACGGGGGTTTTAATTCACCCCTCCACTTT.